These T cell receptor beta chains were read from a single sample in a study of OX40 agonist ivuxolimab in advanced cancers. TCRdb keeps only in-frame clones here, not all; method: immunoSEQ multiplex PCR. This sample has about 91,000 clones, with around 84% found just once. The sequencing here drew on CD4+ or CD8+ T cells sorted from blood, taken in a trial of the OX40 agonist ivuxolimab. All receptors come from an adult with an advanced solid tumor such as melanoma, head and neck, liver or kidney cancer. Both conserved end residues are part of each CDR3. The D gene is left open where the match is weak. Only part of the rows carry a size: once, few, many, or a class if the clone is expanded.

j_gene,d_gene,abundance,v_gene,CDR3nt,CDR3aa
TRBJ1-2,-,-,TRBV10-2,TGCGCCAGCATGGGACCTTATGGCTACACCTTC,CASMGPYGYTF
TRBJ2-1,TRBD1,-,TRBV6-5,TGTGCCAGCAGCGTTACAGGGGGGCAGTTCTTC,CASSVTGGQFF
TRBJ2-5,TRBD1,-,TRBV18,TGTGCCAGCTCACTCAATTTGGCGGACAGGGGGCAACAAGAGACCCAGTACTTC,CASSLNLADRGQQETQYF
TRBJ1-2,TRBD1,-,TRBV28,TGTGCCAGTAAGATGACAGGGTGGAGCAGGAACTATGGCTACACCTTC,CASKMTGWSRNYGYTF
TRBJ2-2,TRBD2,-,TRBV5-1,TGCGCCAGCAGCTTTGGACTAGCGGACACCGGGGAGCTGTTTTTT,CASSFGLADTGELFF
TRBJ2-1,-,once,TRBV29-1,TGCAGCGTTCCCCCTCGGCAGGGGTCCGATGAGCAGTTCTTC,CSVPPRQGSDEQFF
TRBJ1-4,-,-,TRBV29-1,TGCAGCGTTATGAAGCCCGCGGGTGAAAAACTGTTTTTT,CSVMKPAGEKLFF
TRBJ1-1,TRBD1,once,TRBV7-3,TGTGCCAGCAGCCGACAGGGCTTGAACACTGAAGCTTTCTTT,CASSRQGLNTEAFF
TRBJ2-3,TRBD2,-,TRBV7-2,TGTGCCAGCAGCTTAACAAGGACTAGCGGCACAGATACGCAGTATTTT,CASSLTRTSGTDTQYF
TRBJ2-5,-,-,TRBV7-2,TGTGCCAGCAGTTCCAGCTTCGAGGAGACCCAGTACTTC,CASSSSFEETQYF
TRBJ1-4,-,-,TRBV6-5,TGTGCCAGCAGTTACTCCGGGGCTGAAAAACTGTTTTTT,CASSYSGAEKLFF
TRBJ2-3,-,-,TRBV6-5,TGTGCCAGCAGGGTCGATACGCAGTATTTT,CASRVDTQYF
TRBJ2-7,TRBD2,once,TRBV5-5,TGTGCCAGCAGTTTAGCGGGGGGGTCCTCCTACGAGCAGTACTTC,CASSLAGGSSYEQYF
TRBJ1-2,-,-,TRBV20-1,TGCAGTGCTACGGACACCTATGGCTACACCTTC,CSATDTYGYTF
TRBJ2-4,-,-,TRBV28,TGTGCCAGCAGTTTAAGAGGGAGAATAAACATTCAGTACTTC,CASSLRGRINIQYF
TRBJ1-5,-,-,TRBV6-1,TGTGCCAGCAGCCAACCAGCCCTTCCTTATGAGCCCCAGCATTTT,CASSQPALPYEPQHF
TRBJ1-5,-,-,TRBV6-1,TGTGCCAGCGGGGGGCTGGGGCATGGGCAGCCCCAGCATTTT,CASGGLGHGQPQHF
TRBJ1-2,TRBD1,-,TRBV5-6,TGTGCCAGCAGCCCGGACAGGAACTATGGCTACACCTTC,CASSPDRNYGYTF
TRBJ2-2,TRBD2,once,TRBV9,TGTGCCAGCAGCGTCCCCGGCGAGCGGGGGGGGAACACCGGGGAGCTGTTTTTT,CASSVPGERGGNTGELFF
TRBJ2-7,TRBD2,once,TRBV2,TGTGCCGGTCAGATAGTAGCGGGTGAATCCTACGAGCAGTACTTC,CAGQIVAGESYEQYF
TRBJ1-2,TRBD1,-,TRBV5-6,TGTGCCAGCAGCGGGGACAGGGGGCTAAACTATGGCTACACCTTC,CASSGDRGLNYGYTF
TRBJ1-1,TRBD1,once,TRBV19,TGTGCCAGTAGTATAACGGCAGGGGGCCCGAACACTGAAGCTTTCTTT,CASSITAGGPNTEAFF
TRBJ2-5,-,-,TRBV7-3,TGTGCCAGCAGCCTTTCTTTGTCGGAGACCCAGTACTTC,CASSLSLSETQYF
TRBJ1-1,-,-,TRBV7-6,TGTGCCAGCAGCTTTCAGGGCTTGGAGAACACTGAAGCTTTCTTT,CASSFQGLENTEAFF
TRBJ1-3,TRBD1,-,TRBV7-9,TGTGCCAGCAGCTTGGTACAGGGGGCTATTGGAAACACCATATATTTT,CASSLVQGAIGNTIYF
TRBJ1-1,TRBD1,few,TRBV7-6,TGTGCCAGCAGCAGAACAGGGGACACTGAAGCTTTCTTT,CASSRTGDTEAFF
TRBJ2-1,-,-,TRBV7-3,TGTGCCAGCAGCCCCCAGACCGGGGTTAGCTACAATGAGCAGTTCTTC,CASSPQTGVSYNEQFF
TRBJ1-1,-,once,TRBV28,TGTGCCAGCAGTCTGACTGGGCTTGGGGGCACTGAAGCTTTCTTT,CASSLTGLGGTEAFF
TRBJ1-5,-,-,TRBV2,TGTGCCAGCAGCCTTAGGATGGATCAGCCCCAGCATTTT,CASSLRMDQPQHF
TRBJ1-6,TRBD1,-,TRBV2,TGTGCCAGCAGTGTACCGGACAGGGTATATTCACCCCTCCACTTT,CASSVPDRVYSPLHF
TRBJ1-1,TRBD1,-,TRBV10-2,TGCGCCAGCACGGGACAGGGGGCGGGGACTGAAGCTTTCTTT,CASTGQGAGTEAFF
TRBJ2-5,TRBD1,-,TRBV7-9,TGTGCCACGGGATTGGACAGGGGGCCGGGGACCCAGTACTTC,CATGLDRGPGTQYF
TRBJ2-3,-,-,TRBV7-2,TGTGCCAGCAGCTTAGGGGCCCGGGGGGCCGTGGATACGCAGTATTTT,CASSLGARGAVDTQYF
TRBJ1-5,-,-,TRBV7-6,TGTGCCAGCAGCCCCGGGGGATATAGCAATCAGCCCCAGCATTTT,CASSPGGYSNQPQHF
TRBJ1-1,-,-,TRBV5-1,TGCGCCAGCAGCTTGGGAGAGGGCCAGCGCACTGAAGCTTTCTTT,CASSLGEGQRTEAFF
TRBJ1-1,-,few,TRBV10-3,TGTGCCATCAGCCCGACAGCCTTGAACACTGAAGCTTTCTTT,CAISPTALNTEAFF
TRBJ1-1,-,-,TRBV11-2,TGTGCCAGCAGCTTAGGACTTGGCAGGGAAGCTTTCTTT,CASSLGLGREAFF
TRBJ1-2,-,-,TRBV19,TGTGCCAGTAGTCTCGAAGGGACAAGGGGAGATGGCTACACCTTC,CASSLEGTRGDGYTF
TRBJ2-7,TRBD2,-,TRBV28,TGTGCCAGCATTTCAGGGACTAGCGGTTACGAGCAGTACTTC,CASISGTSGYEQYF
TRBJ2-7,TRBD2,few,TRBV7-2,TGTGCCAGCAGCTTACTGCGGGGCGGGGGACACGAGCAGTACTTC,CASSLLRGGGHEQYF
TRBJ2-4,TRBD2,-,TRBV19,TGTGCCAGTAGTATAGGGACTAGAAGAAACATTCAGTACTTC,CASSIGTRRNIQYF
TRBJ2-1,-,-,TRBV2,TGTGCCACCAAGATTAGCAATGAGCAGTTCTTC,CATKISNEQFF
TRBJ2-1,TRBD1,-,TRBV28,TGTGCCAGCAGCCGACCCACAGGGGCACAGTTCTTC,CASSRPTGAQFF
TRBJ1-5,-,-,TRBV30,TGTGCCTGGACGGCGGAAGGTGGCAATCAGCCCCAGCATTTT,CAWTAEGGNQPQHF
TRBJ2-2,-,-,TRBV11-3,TGTGCCAGCAGCTTCTCCTCGAACACCGGGGAGCTGTTTTTT,CASSFSSNTGELFF
TRBJ2-7,-,-,TRBV30,TGTGCCTGGAGTGTAAGCCAGGGGCCCTACGAGCAGTACTTC,CAWSVSQGPYEQYF
TRBJ2-1,-,-,TRBV7-2,TGTGCCAGCAGCTCTCCATCCTACAATGAGCAGTTCTTC,CASSSPSYNEQFF
TRBJ2-1,TRBD2,-,TRBV28,TGTGCCAGCAGCGGGACTAGCGGGGGGCCCAATGAGCAGTTCTTC,CASSGTSGGPNEQFF
TRBJ1-4,TRBD1,-,TRBV7-6,TGTGCCAGCAGCCCCCCCCGGGTACAGGGGGATGAAAAACTGTTTTTT,CASSPPRVQGDEKLFF
TRBJ1-1,TRBD1,-,TRBV6-5,TGTGCCAGCAGGACAGGGGGAGTTTATACTGAAGCTTTCTTT,CASRTGGVYTEAFF
TRBJ2-1,-,-,TRBV7-2,TGTGCCAGCAGCTTAGGGCAGTACAATGAGCAGTTCTTC,CASSLGQYNEQFF
TRBJ1-1,-,-,TRBV2,TGTGCCAGCAATACAGGAGTCCTGAACACTGAAGCTTTCTTT,CASNTGVLNTEAFF